The 31 T cell receptor beta chains below were found in one sample sequenced in a study of CD8 T cells in Susac syndrome. Random-hexamer reverse transcription was applied to about 0.45 to 1 ug RNA. One entry per CDR3 protein, called by TCRdb with MiXCR from the immunoSEQ multiplex PCR reads. The repertoire consists of under 200,000 distinct CDR3 sequences, with over 85% occurring once and the leading ten covering over 0.12%. The sample consisted of CD4+ T cells from PBMCs. Receptors originate from a human donor in good health.

This rearrangement joins TRBV5-1 to TRBJ1-1; TRBD1 matches 9 bases. V lost 0 bases and J lost 4; bases outside the gene matches: 1. The germline V gene encodes CDR1 SGHRS and CDR2 YFSETQ. The CDR3 contains 14 residues. The DNA of the CDR3 is TGCGCCAGCAGCTTGGACAGGGGGCCCACTGAAGCTTTCTTT. It encodes CASSLDRGPTEAFF.

The rearrangement uses TRBV18 and TRBJ2-7; possibly TRBD1 for D (5 bases). Germline CDR1 reads KGHSH; CDR2 reads LQKENI. This CDR3 comprises 12 residues. Trimming took off 6 bases at V and 3 bases at J, with 9 bases between the two ends. CDR3 loop: CASSETVYEQYF. The CDR3 nucleotides read TGTGCCAGCTCGGAGACAGTCTACGAGCAGTACTTC.

In DNA form, the CDR3 reads TGCGCCAGCAGCCAAGATGCCAGGGCTGGTCGCAATGAGCAGTTCTTC. Its protein is CASSQDARAGRNEQFF. The chain carries TRBV4-3 and TRBJ2-1; D may be TRBD1 (5 bases). Trimming took 0 bases from V and 6 from J, leaving 15 bases between them. CDR1 and CDR2 (germline): LGHNA, YSLEER. The CDR3 length is 16 residues.

The chain couples TRBV7-6 to TRBJ2-7; 8 bases match TRBD2. The V and J ends lost 5 bases and 3 bases, in that order; junction bases with no gene match: 9. This CDR3 has 15 amino acids. The germline V gene encodes CDR1 SGHVS and CDR2 FNYEAQ. The chain's CDR3 is CASSPRGTRNYEQYF. As DNA, the CDR3 is TGTGCCAGCAGCCCCCGAGGGACTAGAAACTACGAGCAGTACTTC.

This clonotype was observed a few times. This chain connects TRBV12-3 or TRBV12-4 to TRBJ2-7; D may be TRBD2 (6 bases). The V and J ends lost 10 bases and 0 bases respectively, with 10 bases between them. The CDR3 loop spans 12 amino acids. CDR3 protein: CATSGGSYEQYF. CDR3 nucleotides: TGTGCCACTTCCGGGGGCTCCTACGAGCAGTACTTC.

The J gene is TRBJ2-5, the V gene TRBV6-2 or TRBV6-3; the D is unclear. CDR3 length: 13 amino acids. V lost 6 bases to trimming and J lost 5 bases, with 13 bases between them. The germline V gene encodes CDR1 MNHEY and CDR2 SVGEGT. The chain's CDR3 is CASSRHRRETQYF. In DNA, the CDR3 is TGTGCCAGCAGCCGCCACCGTCGGGAGACCCAGTACTTC.

The CDR3 protein is CASSKGQEETQYF. The CDR3 bases are TGTGCCAGCAGCAAGGGACAGGAGGAGACCCAGTACTTC. The chain uses TRBV11-1 and TRBJ2-5, with 8 bases aligning to TRBD1. The CDR3 has 13 residues. After removal of 5 bases from V and 5 bases from J, the junction contained 4 bases not matched to a gene. Germline CDR1 SGHAT, CDR2 FQDESV (reference sequence).

This sequence joins TRBV3-1 and TRBJ2-1; 8 bases agree with TRBD2. Per the germline V gene, CDR1 is LGHDT and CDR2 is YNNKEL (reference sequence). This CDR3 region has 17 residues. Germline trimming cut 5 bases from V and 3 bases from J; bases unmatched to any gene: 12. The CDR3 loop is CASSGTGGGPGYNEQFF. The DNA for the CDR3 is TGTGCCAGCAGCGGGACGGGCGGGGGGCCTGGCTACAATGAGCAGTTCTTC.

The rearrangement uses TRBV3-1 and TRBJ1-6; D remains unclear. Trimming pared 5 bases from V and 5 bases from J, leaving 22 bases between. The germline V gene encodes CDR1 LGHDT and CDR2 YNNKEL (reference sequence). This CDR3 spans 18 amino acids. CDR3 bases: TGTGCCAGCAGCTTCCCATTAGGCGGAGGGAGGGATAATTCACCCCTCCACTTT. The encoded protein is CASSFPLGGGRDNSPLHF.

Only one count was recorded for this clonotype. This chain connects TRBV4-2 to TRBJ1-2; perhaps TRBD1 as D (6 bases). V was pared by 0 bases and J by 8 bases, with 10 bases between. The CDR3 loop spans 13 amino acids. Per the germline V gene, CDR1 is LGHNA and CDR2 is YNFKEQ. The CDR3: CASSQETGMGYTF. CDR3 coding DNA: TGTGCCAGCAGCCAAGAGACAGGCATGGGCTACACCTTC.

The rearrangement links TRBV5-1 to TRBJ2-6, with 7 positions matching TRBD1. Trimming removed 0 bases from V and 2 bases from J; junction bases left unmatched: 5. The CDR3 covers 17 residues. CDR1 and CDR2 from the germline V gene are SGHRS and YFSETQ. The CDR3 region has the DNA TGCGCCAGCAGCTTGGGTCACACAGGGGCTGGGGCCAACGTCCTGACTTTC. This gives the protein CASSLGHTGAGANVLTF. The complete variable domain, with remaining parts taken from reference TRBV5-1 and TRBJ2-6, reads KAGVTQTPRYLIKTRGQQVTLSCSPISGHRSVSWYQQTPGQGLQFLFEYFSETQRNKGNFPGRFSGRQFSNSRSEMNVSTLELGDSALYLCASSLGHTGAGANVLTFGAGSRLTVL.

This clonotype was counted between two and nine times. This chain connects TRBV20-1 to TRBJ1-1; the D gene is possibly TRBD1 (5 bases). CDR3 size: 11 residues. The germline V and J ends were trimmed by 3 bases and 3 bases, with 5 bases remaining between them. Germline loops: CDR1 DFQATT, CDR2 SNEGSKA (reference sequence). The CDR3 nucleotides are TGCAGTGCTAGGGGGGACACTGAAGCTTTCTTT. The encoded protein is CSARGDTEAFF.

V usage is TRBV7-9 and J usage is TRBJ2-5, with 7 bases lining up with TRBD2. CDR3 size: 14 residues. J gave up 5 bases and V 5 bases, and 8 bases lay outside the gene matches. Per the germline V gene, CDR1 is SEHNR and CDR2 is FQNEAQ (reference sequence). DNA for the CDR3: TGTGCCAGCAGCCAACAGCGGGAACGGGAGACCCAGTACTTC. Amino acids: CASSQQRERETQYF.

The DNA for the CDR3 is TGTGCTAGTGGACAGGGGGAAGAGACCCAGTACTTC. This encodes CASGQGEETQYF. The chain couples TRBV12-5 to TRBJ2-5; 8 bases match TRBD1. Trimming took 6 bases from V and 3 from J; bases not matched to a gene: 0. CDR3 length equals 12 residues. Per the germline V gene, CDR1 is LGHNT and CDR2 is FRNRAP.

CDR3 region: CASSTRLAGGTDTQYF. As DNA, the CDR3 is TGCGCCAGCAGCACTAGACTAGCGGGGGGCACAGATACGCAGTATTTT. V gene TRBV4-3 combines with J gene TRBJ2-3, with 12 bases aligning to TRBD2. The ends lost 5 bases at V and 1 base at J; junction bases unmatched: 4. The CDR3 runs to 16 residues. Germline CDR1 is LGHNA and CDR2 is YSLEER.

This chain links TRBV20-1 with TRBJ2-5; D may be TRBD2 (6 bases). Trimming pared 3 bases from V and 5 bases from J, leaving 16 bases between. The CDR3 spans 14 residues. Per the germline V gene, CDR1 is DFQATT and CDR2 is SNEGSKA (reference sequence). As DNA, the CDR3 is TGCAGTGCTAGGTGGGCTAGCGTGTGGGAGACCCAGTACTTC. This sequence encodes CSARWASVWETQYF.

The rearrangement uses TRBV20-1 and TRBJ1-6; weak D call: TRBD1 (6 bases). The V gene's germline CDR1 is DFQATT and CDR2 SNEGSKA (reference sequence). The CDR3 sequence is 15 residues long. The V end was cut by 6 bases, the J end by 5 bases, with 17 bases between. CDR3 protein: CSARDGGGNNSPLHF. CDR3 in DNA: TGCAGTGCCCGGGACGGGGGCGGAAATAATTCACCCCTCCACTTT.

V is TRBV5-1 and J is TRBJ2-1; TRBD2 matches 10 bases. The CDR3 sequence is 15 residues long. The junction had 12 bases not matched to a gene; V was cut back by 4 bases and J by 11 bases. The germline CDR1 and CDR2 sequences are SGHRS and YFSETQ. CDR3 amino acids: CASSRESGGAGKQFF. CDR3 nucleotides: TGCGCCAGCAGCCGGGAGAGCGGGGGGGCCGGGAAGCAGTTCTTC.

The chain carries TRBV27 and TRBJ2-3, with D maybe TRBD2 (5 bases). Between the trimmed V and J ends, which lost 2 bases and 8 bases, there was a span of 8 bases. Germline loops: CDR1 MNHEY, CDR2 SMNVEV (reference sequence). This CDR3 is 12 amino acids long. Written as DNA, the CDR3 is TGTGCCAGCAGTTTAATGAGCGGTACGCAGTATTTT. Its translation is CASSLMSGTQYF.

The genes are TRBV14 and TRBJ2-6; 7 nucleotides match TRBD1. V trimming: 5 bases; J trimming: 2 bases; junction bases outside the gene matches: 6. Germline CDR1 is SGHDN and CDR2 is FVKESK. The CDR3 covers 16 residues. In nucleotides, the CDR3 is TGTGCCAGCAGCTCGCGACAGGGTCCTGGGGCCAACGTCCTGACTTTC. It translates to CASSSRQGPGANVLTF.

The V and J genes are TRBV20-1 and TRBJ2-7; 7 nucleotides match TRBD1. Unmatched junction bases numbered 12, after V lost 5 bases and J lost 2 bases. The CDR3 spans 15 residues. Germline assignment: CDR1 DFQATT and CDR2 SNEGSKA (reference sequence). The CDR3 loop is CSAEQGGRTTYEQYF. CDR3 nucleotides: TGCAGTGCTGAGCAAGGGGGCCGCACCACCTACGAGCAGTACTTC.

The table lists this clonotype with a count of one. The chain employs TRBV12-3 or TRBV12-4 and TRBJ1-2, with 9 positions matching TRBD1. J gave up 4 bases and V 2 bases, and 5 bases lay outside the gene matches. This CDR3 spans 15 amino acids. This chain's CDR3 is CASSLTGQGSYGYTF. The CDR3 coding sequence is TGTGCCAGCAGTTTAACGGGACAGGGCTCCTATGGCTACACCTTC.

V is TRBV20-1 and J is TRBJ2-1, with 10 bases matching TRBD2. Unmatched junction bases numbered 7, after V lost 6 bases and J lost 5 bases. Germline CDR1 reads DFQATT; CDR2 reads SNEGSKA (reference sequence). The CDR3 totals 14 residues. In DNA form, the CDR3 reads TGCAGTGCCCGAGCGGGGGGGCCACACAATGAGCAGTTCTTC. Protein product: CSARAGGPHNEQFF.

The chain uses TRBV6-2 or TRBV6-3 and TRBJ1-5; no definite D call. The germline V and J ends were trimmed by 3 bases and 1 base, with 19 bases remaining between them. In germline, CDR1 is MNHEY, CDR2 SVGEGT. This CDR3 is built from 18 residues. This chain's CDR3 is CASSYVGWESGSNQPQHF. DNA for the CDR3: TGTGCCAGCAGTTATGTCGGGTGGGAAAGTGGCAGCAATCAGCCCCAGCATTTT.

This clonotype has only one observation. The rearrangement joins TRBV25-1 to TRBJ2-7, with D unresolved. V lost 6 bases and J 7 bases, leaving 10 bases between the germline ends. There are 11 residues in the CDR3. Per germline, CDR1 MGHDK and CDR2 SYGVNS. CDR3 region: CASSDLKEQYF. DNA for the CDR3: TGTGCCAGCAGCGACCTAAAGGAGCAGTACTTC.

This clonotype appeared a few times. The V call is TRBV5-1, the J call TRBJ2-3; D is tentatively TRBD1 or TRBD2 (5 bases each). CDR1 and CDR2 (germline): SGHRS, YFSETQ. Trimming took off 1 base at V and 6 bases at J, with 15 bases between the two ends. CDR3 length equals 15 residues. CDR3 amino acids: CASSLTGPVEDTQYF. CDR3 nucleotide sequence: TGCGCCAGCAGCTTGACGGGGCCGGTGGAGGATACGCAGTATTTT.

The chain couples TRBV19 to TRBJ2-7; TRBD1 aligns across 12 bases. Germline assignment: CDR1 LNHDA and CDR2 SQIVND (reference sequence). Germline trimming cut 3 bases from V and 6 bases from J; bases unmatched to any gene: 6. This CDR3 is 15 amino acids long. This CDR3 is CASSIVGQGAAEQYF. The CDR3 nucleotides are TGTGCCAGTAGTATCGTGGGACAGGGGGCGGCCGAGCAGTACTTC. The whole variable domain, filled in from reference TRBV19 and TRBJ2-7, reads DGGITQSPKYLFRKEGQNVTLSCEQNLNHDAMYWYRQDPGQGLRLIYYSQIVNDFQKGDIAEGYSVSREKKESFPLTVTSAQKNPTAFYLCASSIVGQGAAEQYFGPGTRLTVT.

The chain uses TRBV9 and TRBJ2-3; D possibly corresponds to TRBD2 (7 bases). The germline V and J ends were trimmed by 0 bases and 9 bases, with 14 bases remaining between them. CDR1 and CDR2 from the germline V gene are SGDLS and YYNGEE. CDR3 length: 14 amino acids. The CDR3 nucleotides are TGTGCCAGCAGCGTAGGTGGGCCGGGGGGCACGCAGTATTTT. This translates into CASSVGGPGGTQYF.

This clonotype was counted a single time. The chain joins TRBV29-1 to TRBJ2-1, with D possibly TRBD2 on 7 matching bases. The CDR3 length is 14 residues. Germline assignment: CDR1 SQVTM and CDR2 ANQGSEA. Trimming cost V 4 bases and J 6 bases, with 16 bases left between them. As DNA, the CDR3 is TGCAGCGTTGTACGGGGGGCGGGTGGCAATGAGCAGTTCTTC. It translates to CSVVRGAGGNEQFF.

The rearrangement uses TRBV6-2 or TRBV6-3 and TRBJ2-2; D unclear. CDR1 MNHEY and CDR2 SVGEGT come from the germline V gene. The CDR3 runs to 14 residues. V was pared by 5 bases and J by 0 bases, with 7 bases between. CDR3 residues: CASSIQPNTGELFF. The CDR3, as DNA: TGTGCCAGCAGTATACAGCCGAACACCGGGGAGCTGTTTTTT.

The chain recombines TRBV20-1 with TRBJ2-7, with D perhaps matching TRBD2 (5 bases). Trimming cost V 6 bases and J 3 bases, with 12 bases left between them. This CDR3 region has 12 residues. CDR1 is DFQATT, CDR2 SNEGSKA, per germline (reference sequence). CDR3 amino acids: CSATGRDYEQYF. CDR3 nucleotides: TGCAGTGCAACCGGACGGGACTACGAGCAGTACTTC.